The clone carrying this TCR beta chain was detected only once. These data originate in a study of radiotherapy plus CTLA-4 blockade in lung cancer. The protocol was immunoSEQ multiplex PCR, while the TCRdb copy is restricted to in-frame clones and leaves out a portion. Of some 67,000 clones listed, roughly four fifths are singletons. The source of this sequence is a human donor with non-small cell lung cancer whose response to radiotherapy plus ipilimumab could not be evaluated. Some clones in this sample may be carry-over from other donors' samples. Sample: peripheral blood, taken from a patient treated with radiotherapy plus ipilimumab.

The CDR3 is CASRGQPNQPQHF. CDR3 DNA sequence: TGCGCCAGCAGAGGACAGCCCAATCAGCCCCAGCATTTT. The chain carries TRBV5-1 and TRBJ1-5; tentatively, D is TRBD1 (6 bases). The CDR3 consists of 13 residues. The germline V gene has CDR1 SGHRS and CDR2 YFSETQ. The V end lost 5 bases, the J end lost 3 bases, and 9 bases lay between the germline ends.